This T cell receptor beta chain came from a study of blood T cell repertoires in COVID-19. Overall study context: Samples came from the United States, Italy and Spain, spanning acute and convalescent COVID-19.

Sequenced by immunoSEQ multiplex PCR; TCRdb stores in-frame clones only, minus some. Of 85,000 to 130,000 clones in the sample, more than 75% were seen once. The V and J ends lost 9 bases and 1 base, in that order; junction bases with no gene match: 3. Germline V lookup: CDR1 MNHEY, CDR2 SVGAGI. This CDR3 has 12 amino acids. The V and J genes are TRBV6-5 and TRBJ2-7; TRBD2 matches at 7 bases. Sequencing was done on a sample of peripheral blood. The origin of this receptor is a man aged 45-65 years with acute or convalescent COVID-19. The CDR3 nucleotides are TGTGCCAGACGAGCGGGGTCCTACGAGCAGTACTTC. Protein product: CARRAGSYEQYF.